What follows are 28 T cell receptor beta chains derived from one specimen sequenced in a study of cytomegalovirus exposure and HLA in healthy donors. Here immunoSEQ multiplex PCR was the method, and the copy in TCRdb shows in-frame clones only, minus some. The sample lists roughly 190,000 clones, more than 75% occurring once. Sequenced: PBMCs. The receptor set was obtained from a woman between 18 and 29 years old in good health and CMV-seronegative.

As to this clone: A read error is the likely source, as a far larger clone sits one nucleotide away. Other DNA sequences in this specimen translate into the identical CDR3. The chain employs TRBV4-2 and TRBJ2-7; possible D gene TRBD2, 5 bases. Germline lookup yields CDR1 LGHNA and CDR2 YNFKEQ. V dropped 0 bases and J dropped 4 bases, with 13 bases sitting between them. The CDR3 loop spans 15 amino acids. The chain's CDR3 is CASSQESASSYEQYF. The DNA for the CDR3 is TGTGCCAGCAGCCAAGAGTCGGCTAGCTCTTACGAGCAGTACTTC.

The genes are TRBV4-1 and TRBJ2-1; 9 bases are a match to TRBD2. The germline gives CDR1 MGHRA, CDR2 YSYEKL. The CDR3 spans 17 residues. V gave up 7 bases and J gave up 2 bases; unmatched junction bases: 12. Written as DNA, the CDR3 is TGCGCCAGCACCACCGTGGGGAAGCGGGAGGCCTACAATGAGCAGTTCTTC. This codes for CASTTVGKREAYNEQFF.

The gene calls are TRBV2 and TRBJ2-2; 10 positions match TRBD1. The CDR3 has 13 residues. Germline CDR1 is SNHLY and CDR2 is FYNNEI. The J segment lost 5 bases and the V segment lost 7 bases, leaving 1 base of the junction unmatched. As DNA, the CDR3 is TGTGCCAGCAAGGGACAGGGGACCGGGGAGCTGTTTTTT. This sequence encodes CASKGQGTGELFF.

The chain uses TRBV19 and TRBJ2-2; D is perhaps TRBD2 (6 bases). Trimming took off 6 bases at V and 5 bases at J, with 10 bases between the two ends. The CDR3 spans 13 residues. The germline V gene encodes CDR1 LNHDA and CDR2 SQIVND (reference sequence). CDR3 sequence (DNA): TGTGCCAGTAGCCCCCGGGGGACCGGGGAGCTGTTTTTT. Encoded protein: CASSPRGTGELFF.

The chain joins TRBV27 to TRBJ2-3; possible D gene TRBD1, 5 bases. Germline V gene sequence: CDR1 MNHEY, CDR2 SMNVEV (reference sequence). V was pared by 4 bases and J by 2 bases, with 10 bases between. There are 14 residues in the CDR3. The CDR3 nucleotides read TGTGCCAGCAGTTGGGGCGGTCTCACAGATACGCAGTATTTT. Protein sequence: CASSWGGLTDTQYF.

The chain is built from TRBV9 and TRBJ1-2; D not resolved. Germline CDR1 is SGDLS and CDR2 is YYNGEE. V gave up 0 bases and J gave up 7 bases, with 13 bases separating them. The CDR3 consists of 14 residues. In nucleotides, the CDR3 is TGTGCCAGCAGCGTAGCGGGCAGCCGGGGTGGCTACACCTTC. It specifies CASSVAGSRGGYTF.

This clone was counted a single time. The chain uses TRBV7-9 and TRBJ2-3; D may be TRBD2 (7 bases). V was pared by 0 bases and J by 4 bases, with 20 bases between. The CDR3 length is 18 residues. Germline V lookup: CDR1 SEHNR, CDR2 FQNEAQ (reference sequence). The CDR3 sequence is CASSLAPLRGRIADTQYF. The CDR3 DNA is TGTGCCAGCAGCTTAGCGCCGTTGCGGGGGCGGATCGCAGATACGCAGTATTTT.

This chain uses TRBV5-1 with TRBJ2-3, with D perhaps matching TRBD1 (5 bases). Germline V gene data show CDR1 as SGHRS and CDR2 as YFSETQ. The CDR3 contains 15 residues. V lost 0 bases and J 3 bases, leaving 11 bases between the germline ends. The CDR3 nucleotides are TGCGCCAGCAGCTTGGCCCCCAGGGCTACAGATACGCAGTATTTT. Protein: CASSLAPRATDTQYF. The whole variable domain, filled in from reference TRBV5-1 and TRBJ2-3, reads KAGVTQTPRYLIKTRGQQVTLSCSPISGHRSVSWYQQTPGQGLQFLFEYFSETQRNKGNFPGRFSGRQFSNSRSEMNVSTLELGDSALYLCASSLAPRATDTQYFGPGTRLTVL.

The chain is built from TRBV6-5 and TRBJ2-1, with a possible D match to TRBD2 (7 bases). Germline CDR1 is MNHEY and CDR2 is SVGAGI. CDR3 length: 15 residues. The V end lost 6 bases, the J end lost 2 bases, and 14 bases lay between the germline ends. CDR3 sequence: CASRGGERTYNEQFF. In DNA form, the CDR3 reads TGTGCCAGCAGAGGGGGGGAGAGGACCTACAATGAGCAGTTCTTC.

The V and J genes are TRBV4-1 and TRBJ2-1, with 12 positions matching TRBD2. Looked up from germline, CDR1 is MGHRA and CDR2 is YSYEKL. The CDR3 contains 16 residues. The ends lost 1 base at V and 7 bases at J; junction bases unmatched: 5. The CDR3 nucleotides read TGCGCCAGCAGCCAAGGACCTAGCGGGGGGGCAAATGAGCAGTTCTTC. Its protein is CASSQGPSGGANEQFF.

The genes are TRBV28 and TRBJ2-3, with 8 bases aligning to TRBD2. The V segment lost 3 bases and the J segment 1 base; nucleotides outside the gene matches: 9. The CDR3 is made up of 17 amino acids. Germline-derived CDR1 and CDR2 are MDHEN and SYDVKM. In DNA, the CDR3 is TGTGCCAGCAGTTTCGGGGAACCAGCGGGGGGCACAGATACGCAGTATTTT. It yields the protein CASSFGEPAGGTDTQYF.

The chain uses TRBV7-6 and TRBJ1-1, with D hard to call. Per the germline V gene, CDR1 is SGHVS and CDR2 is FNYEAQ. Deletions cut 1 base from V and 4 bases from J, with 10 bases between. The CDR3 runs 14 residues. DNA of the CDR3: TGTGCCAGCAGCTTAGTTTTACTCCCCACTGAAGCTTTCTTT. This gives the protein CASSLVLLPTEAFF.

V usage is TRBV7-2 and J usage is TRBJ2-7, with 9 bases lining up with TRBD1. Germline V gene data show CDR1 as SGHTA and CDR2 as FQGNSA. Trimming cost V 5 bases and J 3 bases; bases outside gene matches: 14. The CDR3 covers 17 residues. CDR3 protein: CASSPSPGTGSSYEQYF. For the CDR3, the DNA is TGTGCCAGCAGCCCCAGTCCCGGGACAGGGTCCAGCTACGAGCAGTACTTC.

The gene calls are TRBV2 and TRBJ2-2; weak D call: TRBD2 (10 bases). The length of the CDR3 is 20 residues. The germline CDR1 and CDR2 sequences are SNHLY and FYNNEI. The V gene lost 6 bases and the J gene lost 4 bases, with 30 bases spanning the gap. This CDR3 is CASRTDRGDLSGRGTGELFF. DNA for the CDR3: TGTGCCAGCAGGACGGACAGGGGCGACCTAAGCGGGAGGGGCACCGGGGAGCTGTTTTTT. Variable domain in full (rest from reference TRBV2 and TRBJ2-2): EPEVTQTPSHQVTQMGQEVILRCVPISNHLYFYWYRQILGQKVEFLVSFYNNEISEKSEIFDDQFSVERPDGSNFTLKIRSTKLEDSAMYFCASRTDRGDLSGRGTGELFFGEGSRLTVL.

This clone was observed a few times. The chain joins TRBV6-5 to TRBJ2-2; D is possibly TRBD1 (5 bases). The V gene's germline CDR1 is MNHEY and CDR2 SVGAGI. The CDR3 runs to 15 residues. V gave up 4 bases and J gave up 1 base, with 10 bases separating them. CDR3 nucleotide sequence: TGTGCCAGCAGTTCCAGGGTGGAGAACACCGGGGAGCTGTTTTTT. Amino acids: CASSSRVENTGELFF.

This clone is a singleton in its sample. The chain employs TRBV10-3 and TRBJ2-4, with a weak D call TRBD1 (6 bases). The CDR3 spans 12 residues. V shed 7 bases and J shed 6 bases, with 10 bases lying between them. The germline CDR1 and CDR2 sequences are ENHRY and SYGVKD. The CDR3 region has the DNA TGTGCCATCAAAGGGGACACAAACATTCAGTACTTC. Protein: CAIKGDTNIQYF.

The rearrangement uses TRBV18 and TRBJ2-3; D possibly corresponds to TRBD2 (6 bases). V was shortened by 3 bases and J by 1 base, with 17 bases between the two germline ends. The CDR3 sequence is 17 residues long. CDR1 and CDR2 from the germline V gene are KGHSH and LQKENI. The CDR3 nucleotides are TGTGCCAGCTCACCCGACATCGGGGGTAGCGGCACAGATACGCAGTATTTT. It specifies CASSPDIGGSGTDTQYF.

This clone came up once. The V gene is TRBV5-4, the J gene TRBJ2-5, with TRBD2 matching over 8 bases. This CDR3 comprises 16 residues. Germline V gene data show CDR1 as SGHNT and CDR2 as YYREEE (reference sequence). After removal of 2 bases from V and 4 bases from J, the junction contained 10 bases not matched to a gene. The CDR3 here is CASSFPDPGGTETQYF. As DNA, the CDR3 is TGTGCCAGCAGCTTCCCGGATCCGGGGGGGACAGAGACCCAGTACTTC.

The rearrangement uses TRBV9 and TRBJ2-3, with 11 positions matching TRBD1. J lost 3 bases, V lost 4 bases, and 7 bases had no gene match. Per germline, CDR1 SGDLS and CDR2 YYNGEE. CDR3 length: 16 residues. The CDR3 protein is CASSPPGQGATDTQYF. The CDR3 bases are TGTGCCAGCAGCCCCCCCGGACAGGGGGCTACAGATACGCAGTATTTT.

The chain employs TRBV7-2 and TRBJ1-1; D not resolved. V dropped 2 bases and J dropped 1 base, with 2 bases sitting between them. The CDR3 is 12 amino acids. Germline CDR1 and CDR2: SGHTA and FQGNSA. CDR3 sequence (DNA): TGTGCCAGCAGCTTACAGAACACTGAAGCTTTCTTT. Translating it yields CASSLQNTEAFF.

The chain is built from TRBV7-8 and TRBJ2-3; TRBD2 is a possible D gene (6 bases). The CDR3 spans 15 residues. Germline V CDR1 and CDR2: SGHVS, FQNEAQ. V dropped 2 bases and J dropped 2 bases, with 11 bases sitting between them. The CDR3 spells CASSLRRGNTDTQYF. CDR3 nucleotide sequence: TGTGCCAGCAGCTTAAGGCGGGGTAACACAGATACGCAGTATTTT.

The CDR3 bases are TGTGCCAGCAGCCAAGTTGGGGGGGGACGGGTAACTGAAGCTTTCTTT. It translates to CASSQVGGGRVTEAFF. The chain has TRBV4-2 and TRBJ1-1, with D perhaps matching TRBD1 (5 bases). Between the trimmed V and J ends, which lost 1 base and 5 bases, there was a span of 17 bases. In germline, CDR1 is LGHNA, CDR2 YNFKEQ. This CDR3 comprises 16 residues.

The chain is built from TRBV5-1 and TRBJ2-7; D remains ambiguous. Deletions cut 1 base from V and 0 bases from J, with 11 bases between. The CDR3 spans 15 residues. Germline CDR1 is SGHRS and CDR2 is YFSETQ. CDR3 coding DNA: TGCGCCAGCAGCTTGACGATACGTAGCTCCTACGAGCAGTACTTC. This sequence encodes CASSLTIRSSYEQYF. Looking up the rest from reference TRBV5-1 and TRBJ2-7 gives the full variable domain: KAGVTQTPRYLIKTRGQQVTLSCSPISGHRSVSWYQQTPGQGLQFLFEYFSETQRNKGNFPGRFSGRQFSNSRSEMNVSTLELGDSALYLCASSLTIRSSYEQYFGPGTRLTVT.

This chain links TRBV29-1 with TRBJ1-5, with D perhaps matching TRBD1 (5 bases). Per the germline V gene, CDR1 is SQVTM and CDR2 is ANQGSEA. This CDR3 region has 13 residues. The V end was cut by 2 bases, the J end by 4 bases, with 9 bases between. CDR3 nucleotide sequence: TGCAGCGTTGAAACACAGGAGAATCAGCCCCAGCATTTT. Translated, it gives CSVETQENQPQHF.

J is TRBJ2-7 and V is TRBV6-5, with 9 positions matching TRBD1. With 7 bases clipped from V and 2 bases from J, the junction kept 9 bases outside the gene matches. Germline V lookup: CDR1 MNHEY, CDR2 SVGAGI. CDR3 length: 15 residues. The CDR3 sequence: CASTTLGQGPYEQYF. Here the CDR3 DNA reads TGTGCCAGCACCACCTTGGGACAGGGCCCCTACGAGCAGTACTTC.

The rearrangement uses TRBV11-2 and TRBJ1-4, with 7 positions matching TRBD1. Trimming at V came to 2 bases and at J to 3 bases, leaving 3 bases not matched to a gene. Germline CDR1 reads SGHAT; CDR2 reads FQNNGV. The CDR3 length is 15 residues. The CDR3 is CASSLQGEANEKLFF. The DNA for the CDR3 is TGTGCCAGCAGCTTACAGGGGGAGGCTAATGAAAAACTGTTTTTT. The variable domain in full, completed from reference TRBV11-2 and TRBJ1-4, reads EAGVAQSPRYKIIEKRQSVAFWCNPISGHATLYWYQQILGQGPKLLIQFQNNGVVDDSQLPKDRFSAERLKGVDSTLKIQPAKLEDSAVYLCASSLQGEANEKLFFGSGTQLSVL.

The J gene is TRBJ1-2, the V gene TRBV7-9, with 10 bases identical to TRBD1. V shed 5 bases, J shed 4 bases, and the junction held 4 bases outside the gene matches. The CDR3 totals 14 residues. Germline CDR1 is SEHNR and CDR2 is FQNEAQ (reference sequence). The CDR3 region is CASSPGDRGYGYTF. CDR3 coding DNA: TGTGCCAGCAGCCCTGGGGACAGGGGCTATGGCTACACCTTC. Based on the CDR3 plus reference TRBV7-9 and TRBJ1-2, the full variable domain is DTGVSQNPRHKITKRGQNVTFRCDPISEHNRLYWYRQTLGQGPEFLTYFQNEAQLEKSRLLSDRFSAERPKGSFSTLEIQRTEQGDSAMYLCASSPGDRGYGYTFGSGTRLTVV.

CDR3 region: CASSQGVSGSQVVGTDTQYF. DNA of the CDR3: TGTGCCAGCAGCCAAGGGGTTAGCGGGAGTCAAGTTGTTGGCACAGATACGCAGTATTTT. The gene calls are TRBV4-2 and TRBJ2-3; 9 nucleotides align to TRBD2. CDR3 length equals 20 residues. With 1 base clipped from V and 1 base from J, the junction kept 15 bases outside the gene matches. Per the germline V gene, CDR1 is LGHNA and CDR2 is YNFKEQ.